This TCR beta chain comes out of a study of T cells after yellow fever vaccination. The germline V and J ends were trimmed by 2 bases and 2 bases, with 7 bases remaining between them. The length of the CDR3 is 14 residues. TCRdb reprocessed the 5' RACE reads via MiXCR and lists one record per CDR3 protein. Of 550,000 to 750,000 distinct CDR3 sequences in the sample, around an eighth were seen once. The source of this sequence is a man aged 30 to 39 who received the YFV17D yellow fever vaccine. This chain joins TRBV12-3 or TRBV12-4 and TRBJ1-3; D is unresolved. Material: PBMCs, obtained on the day of the yellow fever booster vaccination. In DNA, the CDR3 is TGTGCCAGCAGTTTACGAGCGGCTGGAAACACCATATATTTT. Its protein is CASSLRAAGNTIYF.